This T cell receptor beta chain was identified during a study of T-cell memory formation after mild COVID-19. The study's findings and limits: Those CD4+ clones that contracted were mainly in CM and EM (CD8+ ones in EMRA). Certain responding clones were present in pre-infection memory, suggesting participation of cross-reactive memory.

TCRalpha and TCRbeta libraries used 5'RACE with constant-segment primers and UMIs. TCRdb used MiXCR to reprocess the 5' RACE reads, holding one entry per CDR3 protein. The sample carries roughly 370,000 distinct CDR3 sequences, 16% recorded once. Germline-derived CDR1 and CDR2 are SGHAT and FQNNGV. Between the trimmed V and J ends, which lost 0 bases and 3 bases, there was a span of 4 bases. The CDR3 has 13 residues. Comments on this clonotype: Its antigen is still unknown.

The TCR originated in a man aged 18 to 30 who had mild COVID-19 (a few samples of this study predate the infection). Cell type and time point are not known. The chain joins TRBV11-2 to TRBJ2-3, with no clear D. What was sequenced was PBMCs or a T cell subset sorted from them (not recorded which). CDR3 sequence: CASSLDLTDTQYF. In DNA form, the CDR3 reads TGTGCCAGCAGCTTAGATCTGACAGATACGCAGTATTTT.